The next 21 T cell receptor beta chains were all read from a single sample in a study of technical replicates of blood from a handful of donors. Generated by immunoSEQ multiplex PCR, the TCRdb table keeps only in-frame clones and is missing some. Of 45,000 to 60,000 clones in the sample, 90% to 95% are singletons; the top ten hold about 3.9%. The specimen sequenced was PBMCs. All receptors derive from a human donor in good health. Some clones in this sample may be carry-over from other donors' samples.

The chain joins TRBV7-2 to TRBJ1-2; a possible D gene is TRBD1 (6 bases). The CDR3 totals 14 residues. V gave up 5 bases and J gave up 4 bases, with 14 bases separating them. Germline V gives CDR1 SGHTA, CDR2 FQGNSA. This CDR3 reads CASSPRQAGYGYTF. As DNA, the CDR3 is TGTGCCAGCAGCCCCCGACAGGCCGGCTATGGCTACACCTTC.

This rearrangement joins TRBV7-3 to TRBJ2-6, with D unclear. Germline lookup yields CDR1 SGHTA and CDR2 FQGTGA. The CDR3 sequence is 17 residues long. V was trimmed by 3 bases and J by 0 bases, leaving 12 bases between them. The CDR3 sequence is CASSFETVSSGANVLTF. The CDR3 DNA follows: TGTGCCAGCAGCTTTGAGACTGTGAGCTCTGGGGCCAACGTCCTGACTTTC.

The CDR3: CASSSQDRVYQDGYTF. CDR3 DNA: TGTGCCAGCAGCTCTCAAGACAGGGTTTATCAGGATGGCTACACCTTC. The chain employs TRBV4-2 and TRBJ1-2, with 7 bases identical to TRBD1. Trimming cost V 5 bases and J 6 bases; bases outside gene matches: 15. Germline CDR1 is LGHNA and CDR2 is YNFKEQ. The CDR3 length is 16 residues.

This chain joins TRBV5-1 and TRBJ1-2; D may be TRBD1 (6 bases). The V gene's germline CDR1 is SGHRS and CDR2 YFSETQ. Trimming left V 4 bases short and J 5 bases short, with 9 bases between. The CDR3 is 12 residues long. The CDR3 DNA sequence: TGCGCCAGCAGCGTTCAGGGGTATGGCTACACCTTC. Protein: CASSVQGYGYTF.

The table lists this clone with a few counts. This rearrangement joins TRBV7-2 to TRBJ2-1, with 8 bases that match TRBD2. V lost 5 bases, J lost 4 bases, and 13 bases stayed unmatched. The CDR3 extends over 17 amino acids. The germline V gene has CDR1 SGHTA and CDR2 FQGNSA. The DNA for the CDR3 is TGTGCCAGCAGCACCGGCGTGAGACTAGCGCCTTACAATGAGCAGTTCTTC. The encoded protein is CASSTGVRLAPYNEQFF.

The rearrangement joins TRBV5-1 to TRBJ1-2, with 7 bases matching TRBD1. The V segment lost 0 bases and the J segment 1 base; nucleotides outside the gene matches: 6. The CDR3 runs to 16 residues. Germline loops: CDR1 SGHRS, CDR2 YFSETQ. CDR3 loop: CASSLAPGQNNYGYTF. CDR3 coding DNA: TGCGCCAGCAGCTTGGCCCCGGGACAGAATAACTATGGCTACACCTTC.

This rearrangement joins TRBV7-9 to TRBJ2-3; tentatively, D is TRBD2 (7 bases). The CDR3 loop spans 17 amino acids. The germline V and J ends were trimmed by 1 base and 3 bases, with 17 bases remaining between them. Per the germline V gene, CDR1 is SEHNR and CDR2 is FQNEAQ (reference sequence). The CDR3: CASSLGFLGRGTDTQYF. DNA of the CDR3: TGTGCCAGCAGCTTAGGCTTCCTAGGGAGGGGGACAGATACGCAGTATTTT.

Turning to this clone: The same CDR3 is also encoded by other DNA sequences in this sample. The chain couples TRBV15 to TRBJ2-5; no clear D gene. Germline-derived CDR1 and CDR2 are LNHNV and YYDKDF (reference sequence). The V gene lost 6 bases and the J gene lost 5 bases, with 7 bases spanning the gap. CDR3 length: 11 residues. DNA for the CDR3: TGTGCCACCAGTAGCCGGGAGACCCAGTACTTC. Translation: CATSSRETQYF.

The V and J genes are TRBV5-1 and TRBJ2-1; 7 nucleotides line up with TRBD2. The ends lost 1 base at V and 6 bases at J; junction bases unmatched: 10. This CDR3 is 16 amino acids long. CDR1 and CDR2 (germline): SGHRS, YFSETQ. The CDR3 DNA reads TGCGCCAGCAGCTTGAGAGGGGAGGGCGGGCGCAATGAGCAGTTCTTC. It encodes CASSLRGEGGRNEQFF.

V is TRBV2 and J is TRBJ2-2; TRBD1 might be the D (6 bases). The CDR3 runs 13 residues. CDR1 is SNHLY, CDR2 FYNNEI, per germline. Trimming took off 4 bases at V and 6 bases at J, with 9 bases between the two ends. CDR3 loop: CASSAGVAGELFF. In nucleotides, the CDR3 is TGTGCCAGCAGTGCAGGGGTGGCCGGGGAGCTGTTTTTT.

The CDR3 region is CAWGTGVTDTQYF. In nucleotides, the CDR3 is TGTGCCTGGGGGACAGGGGTCACAGATACGCAGTATTTT. V usage is TRBV30 and J usage is TRBJ2-3, with 10 bases lining up with TRBD1. After removal of 5 bases from V and 2 bases from J, the junction contained 1 base not matched to a gene. CDR1 GTSNPN and CDR2 SVGIG come from the germline V gene (reference sequence). This CDR3 is built from 13 residues.

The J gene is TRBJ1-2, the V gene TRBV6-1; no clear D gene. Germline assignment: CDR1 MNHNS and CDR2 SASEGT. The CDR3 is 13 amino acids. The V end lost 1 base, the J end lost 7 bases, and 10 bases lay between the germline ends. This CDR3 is CASSEERVFGYTF. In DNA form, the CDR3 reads TGTGCCAGCAGTGAAGAGCGGGTATTTGGCTACACCTTC.

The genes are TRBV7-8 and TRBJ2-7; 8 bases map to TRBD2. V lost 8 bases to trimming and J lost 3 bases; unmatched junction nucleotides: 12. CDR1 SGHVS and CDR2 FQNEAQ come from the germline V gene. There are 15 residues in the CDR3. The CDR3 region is CASGRTGGLGYEQYF. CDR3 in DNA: TGTGCCAGCGGGAGGACGGGAGGGCTCGGCTACGAGCAGTACTTC.

The CDR3 DNA reads TGTGCCAGCAGCTTTTCGGCGGGGGCGTTAGACGAGCAGTACTTC. Its protein product is CASSFSAGALDEQYF. The chain combines TRBV7-9 with TRBJ2-7, with D possibly matching TRBD2 (7 bases). Trimming pared 3 bases from V and 5 bases from J, leaving 17 bases between. Germline V gene lookup returns CDR1 SEHNR and CDR2 FQNEAQ (reference sequence). The CDR3 consists of 15 residues.

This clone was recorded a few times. The CDR3 reads CASSFYDFGDNEQFF. The CDR3, as DNA: TGTGCCAGCAGCTTTTATGACTTCGGGGACAATGAGCAGTTCTTC. The chain is built from TRBV7-8 and TRBJ2-1, with D tentatively TRBD2 (5 bases). Germline V lookup: CDR1 SGHVS, CDR2 FQNEAQ. V gave up 3 bases and J gave up 5 bases, with 14 bases separating them. This CDR3 is built from 15 residues.

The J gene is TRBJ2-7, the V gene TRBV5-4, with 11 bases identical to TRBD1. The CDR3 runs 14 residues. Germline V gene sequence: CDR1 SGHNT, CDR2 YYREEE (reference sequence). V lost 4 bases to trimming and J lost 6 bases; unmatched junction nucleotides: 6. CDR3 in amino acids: CASSPDRGRGEQYF. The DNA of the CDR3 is TGTGCCAGCAGCCCGGACAGGGGGCGGGGCGAGCAGTACTTC.

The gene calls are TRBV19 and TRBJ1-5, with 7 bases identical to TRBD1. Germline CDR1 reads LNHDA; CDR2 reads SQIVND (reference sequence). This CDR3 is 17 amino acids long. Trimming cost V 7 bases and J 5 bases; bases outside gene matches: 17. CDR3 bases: TGTGCCAGTATCCCGAGGATTACCGGGACAGCATATCAGCCCCAGCATTTT. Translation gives CASIPRITGTAYQPQHF.

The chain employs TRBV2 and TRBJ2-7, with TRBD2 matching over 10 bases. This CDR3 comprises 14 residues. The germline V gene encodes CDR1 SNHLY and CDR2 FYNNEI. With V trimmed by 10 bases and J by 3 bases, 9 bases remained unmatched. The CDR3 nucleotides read TGTGCCATAAAGCGACCTAGCGGGAGCTACGAGCAGTACTTC. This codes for CAIKRPSGSYEQYF.

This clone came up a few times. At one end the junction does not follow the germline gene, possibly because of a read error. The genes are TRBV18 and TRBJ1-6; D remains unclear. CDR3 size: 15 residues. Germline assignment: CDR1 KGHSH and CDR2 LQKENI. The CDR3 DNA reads TGTGCCAGTTCACCTCTCCGGGAAGGGAATTCACCCCTCCACTTT. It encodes CASSPLREGNSPLHF.

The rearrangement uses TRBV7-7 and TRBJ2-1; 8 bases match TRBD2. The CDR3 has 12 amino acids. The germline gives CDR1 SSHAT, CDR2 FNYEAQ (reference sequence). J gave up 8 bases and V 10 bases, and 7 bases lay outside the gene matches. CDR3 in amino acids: CATAGLGDEQFF. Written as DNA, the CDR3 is TGTGCCACCGCGGGACTAGGGGATGAGCAGTTCTTC.

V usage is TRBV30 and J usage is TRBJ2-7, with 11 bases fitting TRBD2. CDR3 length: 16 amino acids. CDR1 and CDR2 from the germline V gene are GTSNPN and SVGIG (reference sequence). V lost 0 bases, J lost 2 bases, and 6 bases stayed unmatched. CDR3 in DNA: TGTGCCTGGAGTGTTTTTCTAGCGGGAGGCACCTACGAGCAGTACTTC. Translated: CAWSVFLAGGTYEQYF.